The clone carrying this T cell receptor (beta chain) was detected ten times or more. Its antigen remains unknown. The sample belongs to a study of metastatic and nonmetastatic thyroid tumors. Background on the study: Across blood and tumor or nodule tissue, repertoires from malignant and benign thyroid patients were compared with one another. Whole-study findings and limits: Significantly greater TCR beta diversity was reportedly found in malignant thyroid tumors than in benign nodules (in blood and tumor).

In the source study's methods: A papillary thyroid cancer distant-metastasis classifier was built from CDR3 differences across clinicopathological groups. Using MiXCR, TCRdb reanalyzed the PCR reads. TCRdb, not the authors, supplied the V and J calls. The profile shows 35,000 to 50,000 clones, roughly 12% of them singletons. CDR1 and CDR2 from the germline V gene are WSHSY and SAAADI. V trimming: 4 bases; J trimming: 4 bases; junction bases outside the gene matches: 7. The CDR3 loop spans 17 amino acids. The entire patient cohort was treatment-naive prior to thyroid surgery. This TCR was sampled from a female donor with papillary thyroid cancer or a benign thyroid nodule (not recorded which). Some clones in this sample may be carry-over from other donors' samples. The specimen was blood. The J gene is TRBJ1-6, the V gene TRBV10-2; TRBD1 aligns across 10 bases. The CDR3 sequence is CASSAPGGQGYNSPLHF. The CDR3 DNA reads as TGCGCCAGCAGTGCTCCAGGGGGACAGGGGTATAATTCACCCCTCCACTTT.